This TCR beta chain is drawn from a study of T cells in Graves' hyperthyroidism and ophthalmopathy. Researchers amplified the TCR beta CDR3 regions from RNA transcripts. The HTBI primer set was used in a first-round RT-PCR of the TCR CDR3. TCRdb passed the multiplex PCR reads through MiXCR, listing each CDR3 protein once. The data contain about 400,000 distinct CDR3 sequences, around a quarter of them singletons. This clonotype was found a few times. J was trimmed by 6 bases and V by 4 bases; bases with no gene match: 8. Germline assignment: CDR1 MNHEY and CDR2 SMNVEV (reference sequence). The length of the CDR3 is 16 residues.

The chain employs TRBV27 and TRBJ2-3; 12 nucleotides line up with TRBD2. Sequenced input: blood. This clonotype was sampled from a man between 45 and 60 years old with Graves' hyperthyroidism. The CDR3 is CASSSRLAGDSDTQYF. CDR3 sequence (DNA): TGTGCCAGCAGTTCCAGACTAGCGGGAGATTCTGATACGCAGTATTTT.